This TCR beta chain was captured by sequencing in a study of T cells in Graves' hyperthyroidism and ophthalmopathy. General study points: Most clonotypes expanded in thyroid above 0.001 were likewise present in blood.

In its sample, this clonotype was seen many times. Its target is unknown. TCR beta CDR3 regions were amplified from RNA. The study used the HTBI primer set for a first-round RT-PCR of the TCR CDR3. TCRdb re-derived calls from the multiplex PCR reads in MiXCR, one entry per CDR3 protein. Here the sample spans 500,000 to 650,000 distinct CDR3 sequences, approximately 15% being singletons. Germline-derived CDR1 and CDR2 are PRHDT and FYEKMQ (reference sequence). Trimming took 5 bases from V and 4 from J, leaving 17 bases between them. The CDR3 covers 15 residues. V usage is TRBV13 and J usage is TRBJ2-5, with a possible D match to TRBD1 (5 bases). The sample was blood. This receptor was obtained from a woman in her fifties or sixties with Graves' ophthalmopathy. CDR3 coding DNA: TGTGCCAGCAGCCCGGATGGGCGGACAAGAGAGACCCAGTACTTC. Translation: CASSPDGRTRETQYF.